These 28 T cell receptor beta chains were sequenced from one sample in a study of cytomegalovirus exposure and HLA in healthy donors. PCR was performed using 60 Vbeta and 13 Jbeta primers. Method: immunoSEQ multiplex PCR; TCRdb's copy keeps in-frame clones and lacks some. The sample yields tens of thousands of clones, about four fifths seen once. Material for sequencing was PBMCs. These receptors all stem from a male donor in good health and CMV-seropositive.

The chain uses TRBV5-4 and TRBJ1-4; no firm D call. Deletions cut 0 bases from V and 3 bases from J, with 15 bases between. Germline V CDR1 and CDR2: SGHNT, YYREEE (reference sequence). This CDR3 has 17 residues. CDR3: CASSLGALTVANEKLFF. DNA for the CDR3: TGTGCCAGCAGCTTGGGGGCCTTAACTGTGGCTAATGAAAAACTGTTTTTT.

The CDR3 nucleotides read TGTGCCAGCAGTGGGCAGGGGATACGCGGCTACACCTTC. This gives the protein CASSGQGIRGYTF. The chain recombines TRBV2 with TRBJ1-2; the D gene is possibly TRBD1 (6 bases). CDR1 and CDR2 from the germline V gene are SNHLY and FYNNEI. The CDR3 covers 13 residues. V shed 4 bases and J shed 8 bases, with 14 bases lying between them.

The V gene is TRBV2, the J gene TRBJ2-3; no reliable D call. Trimming cost V 5 bases and J 6 bases, with 9 bases left between them. The V gene's germline CDR1 is SNHLY and CDR2 FYNNEI. CDR3 length: 12 residues. The CDR3 sequence: CASSQLQDTQYF. The CDR3 DNA follows: TGTGCCAGCAGTCAATTACAGGATACGCAGTATTTT. The variable domain in full, completed from reference TRBV2 and TRBJ2-3, reads EPEVTQTPSHQVTQMGQEVILRCVPISNHLYFYWYRQILGQKVEFLVSFYNNEISEKSEIFDDQFSVERPDGSNFTLKIRSTKLEDSAMYFCASSQLQDTQYFGPGTRLTVL.

The genes are TRBV7-3 and TRBJ2-2; D remains unclear. Looked up from germline, CDR1 is SGHTA and CDR2 is FQGTGA. V was pared by 5 bases and J by 2 bases, with 12 bases between. CDR3 size: 15 residues. CDR3 loop: CASSLSPRNTGELFF. The DNA for the CDR3 is TGTGCCAGCAGCCTTTCACCGAGAAACACCGGGGAGCTGTTTTTT.

The rearrangement uses TRBV5-8 and TRBJ1-2; unclear D gene. The V end was cut by 0 bases, the J end by 5 bases, with 14 bases between. Germline lookup yields CDR1 SGHTS and CDR2 YDEGEE. This CDR3 has 15 amino acids. CDR3 amino acids: CASSLAVRNIYGYTF. The CDR3 coding sequence is TGTGCCAGCAGCTTGGCTGTCCGTAATATTTATGGCTACACCTTC.

This clone was picked up a small number of times. The DNA of the CDR3 is TGTGCCACCAGCAGAGGACAGGGACTTATGAACACTGAAGCTTTCTTT. The encoded protein is CATSRGQGLMNTEAFF. This chain links TRBV15 with TRBJ1-1, with 7 positions matching TRBD1. V lost 1 base, J lost 0 bases, and 5 bases stayed unmatched. CDR3 size: 16 residues. The V gene's germline CDR1 is LNHNV and CDR2 YYDKDF (reference sequence).

This chain uses TRBV7-2 with TRBJ1-1; D is perhaps TRBD1 (6 bases). CDR3 size: 13 residues. V lost 8 bases to trimming and J lost 4 bases, with 14 bases between them. Germline CDR1 is SGHTA and CDR2 is FQGNSA. In DNA, the CDR3 is TGTGCCAGCTATCGAGGGGGAAGCACTGAAGCTTTCTTT. It translates to CASYRGGSTEAFF.

This clone appeared a single time. CDR3 DNA sequence: TGTGCCAGCAGCTTATATATTGCAGGGGGTGGCTACACCTTC. Translating gives CASSLYIAGGGYTF. The chain carries TRBV7-9 and TRBJ1-2; 7 positions match TRBD1. Germline V lookup: CDR1 SEHNR, CDR2 FQNEAQ (reference sequence). The junction had 7 bases not matched to a gene; V was cut back by 2 bases and J by 7 bases. This CDR3 is 14 amino acids long.

This clone is a singleton in its sample. V is TRBV19 and J is TRBJ2-2; 8 bases are shared with TRBD1. Germline V gene lookup returns CDR1 LNHDA and CDR2 SQIVND (reference sequence). Unmatched junction bases numbered 0, after V lost 4 bases and J lost 5 bases. This CDR3 has 13 amino acids. CDR3 nucleotide sequence: TGTGCCAGTAGTAACAGGGGGACCGGGGAGCTGTTTTTT. Translating gives CASSNRGTGELFF.

This clone came up once. The gene calls are TRBV10-2 and TRBJ2-3; 8 bases agree with TRBD2. From germline, CDR1 is WSHSY and CDR2 SAAADI. The J segment lost 4 bases and the V segment lost 5 bases, leaving 5 bases of the junction unmatched. The CDR3 is 14 residues long. Written as DNA, the CDR3 is TGCGCCAGCAGTCGGGGGGGGAGAGCAGATACGCAGTATTTT. Translated: CASSRGGRADTQYF.

This clone was detected only a few times. The chain uses TRBV2 and TRBJ1-1; 7 nucleotides agree with TRBD1. Trimming removed 8 bases from V and 4 bases from J; junction bases left unmatched: 4. Per the germline V gene, CDR1 is SNHLY and CDR2 is FYNNEI. The CDR3 covers 12 residues. The CDR3 nucleotides read TGTGCCAGCGATACAGGGGTCACTGAAGCTTTCTTT. As protein: CASDTGVTEAFF.

The sample holds one count of this clone. The chain carries TRBV5-1 and TRBJ2-7; possibly TRBD2 for D (6 bases). Germline loops: CDR1 SGHRS, CDR2 YFSETQ. V was shortened by 5 bases and J by 2 bases, with 20 bases between the two germline ends. This CDR3 comprises 16 residues. The CDR3 nucleotides read TGCGCCAGCAGGGGCGCGGGGCCTTCCAATCCCTACGAGCAGTACTTC. This sequence encodes CASRGAGPSNPYEQYF.

The chain couples TRBV2 to TRBJ2-7; TRBD2 might be the D (5 bases). Trimming removed 7 bases from V and 4 bases from J, with 17 bases in between. CDR1 and CDR2 (germline): SNHLY, FYNNEI. There are 14 residues in the CDR3. DNA of the CDR3: TGTGCCAGCATACCCAACGGGGTGGGTTACGAGCAGTACTTC. Protein: CASIPNGVGYEQYF.

Written as DNA, the CDR3 is TGTGCCAGCAGCTTATCGGGGGGAGAGACCCAGTACTTC. Protein sequence: CASSLSGGETQYF. The genes are TRBV7-3 and TRBJ2-5, with 7 positions matching TRBD2. V lost 2 bases and J lost 4; bases outside the gene matches: 1. CDR3 length equals 13 residues. The germline CDR1 and CDR2 sequences are SGHTA and FQGTGA.

This clone was detected only a few times. This chain connects TRBV6-1 to TRBJ2-1; 7 bases fit TRBD2. Germline assignment: CDR1 MNHNS and CDR2 SASEGT. This CDR3 has 14 residues. After removal of 7 bases from V and 0 bases from J, the junction contained 3 bases not matched to a gene. The CDR3 DNA is TGTGCCAGCACGCGGGAGAGCTCCTACAATGAGCAGTTCTTC. It translates to CASTRESSYNEQFF.

The rearrangement links TRBV19 to TRBJ1-5; tentatively, D is TRBD1 (6 bases). Germline loops: CDR1 LNHDA, CDR2 SQIVND (reference sequence). The CDR3 covers 19 residues. V was cut by 8 bases and J by 1 base, with 27 bases left in between. This CDR3 reads CASSGWGGDYLHSNQPQHF. The CDR3 nucleotides are TGTGCCAGTTCGGGGTGGGGGGGCGATTACCTTCACAGCAATCAGCCCCAGCATTTT.

This sequence joins TRBV29-1 and TRBJ1-1, with TRBD1 identical over 7 bases. Trimming removed 7 bases from V and 5 bases from J; junction bases left unmatched: 7. CDR1 is SQVTM and CDR2 is ANQGSEA in the germline V gene. This CDR3 contains 12 residues. The CDR3 bases are TGCAGCGCCGTAGGGGGCTGGACTGAAGCTTTCTTT. It encodes CSAVGGWTEAFF.

The genes are TRBV5-1 and TRBJ2-3; 10 bases align to TRBD1. Losses at the gene ends were 4 bases for V and 1 base for J; bases not matched to a gene: 3. CDR1 and CDR2 (germline): SGHRS, YFSETQ. This CDR3 contains 15 residues. CDR3 sequence (DNA): TGCGCCAGCAGCCCCGGGACAGGGGGCACAGATACGCAGTATTTT. The encoded protein is CASSPGTGGTDTQYF.

This clone was seen a few times. The rearrangement uses TRBV15 and TRBJ2-3; 11 nucleotides agree with TRBD2. The CDR3 has 18 amino acids. With V trimmed by 0 bases and J by 4 bases, 9 bases remained unmatched. Per germline, CDR1 LNHNV and CDR2 YYDKDF (reference sequence). This CDR3 reads CATSRDMILAGGADTQYF. In DNA form, the CDR3 reads TGTGCCACCAGCAGAGATATGATTCTAGCGGGAGGCGCAGATACGCAGTATTTT.

The genes are TRBV5-1 and TRBJ1-4; no definite D call. CDR3 length: 15 amino acids. V was pared by 0 bases and J by 6 bases, with 12 bases between. The V gene's germline CDR1 is SGHRS and CDR2 YFSETQ. The CDR3 bases are TGCGCCAGCAGCTTGGAAGGAGGTGCCTATGAAAAACTGTTTTTT. It yields the protein CASSLEGGAYEKLFF.

The rearrangement links TRBV19 to TRBJ2-5; 9 nucleotides align to TRBD2. The DNA end is a closer match to TRBJ2-7, so the J assignment may be wrong. Germline CDR1 is LNHDA and CDR2 is SQIVND (reference sequence). The CDR3 is made up of 14 amino acids. CDR3 protein: CASSMTSGSYEQYF. The CDR3 nucleotides read TGTGCCAGTAGTATGACTAGCGGCTCCTACGAGCAGTACTTC.

The rearrangement links TRBV21-1 to TRBJ2-6; the tabulated D call, TRBD1, remains unverified against the DNA. TRBV21-1 is a pseudogene segment. This CDR3 contains 15 residues. The CDR3 coding sequence is TGTGCCAGCAAGCCCTCAGGGTGCGGGGCCAACGTCCTGACTTTC. This translates into CASKPSGCGANVLTF.

The chain carries TRBV6-6 and TRBJ2-5; no firm D call. The tail of the sequence fits TRBJ2-7 better, so the J call may be wrong. CDR1 MNHNY and CDR2 SVGAGI come from the germline V gene (reference sequence). This CDR3 comprises 12 residues. The CDR3 loop reads CASSDPRYEQYF. CDR3 DNA sequence: TGTGCCAGCAGTGACCCGAGGTACGAGCAGTACTTC.

This chain links TRBV28 with TRBJ1-2, with D maybe TRBD1 (6 bases). The germline CDR1 and CDR2 sequences are MDHEN and SYDVKM. Deletions cut 5 bases from V and 7 bases from J, with 14 bases between. The CDR3 covers 13 residues. CDR3 amino acids: CASSIGTKGGYTF. For the CDR3, the DNA is TGTGCCAGCAGTATAGGGACAAAGGGTGGCTACACCTTC.

The chain carries TRBV29-1 and TRBJ1-2; 8 bases line up with TRBD1. After removal of 8 bases from V and 7 bases from J, the junction contained 9 bases not matched to a gene. Looked up from germline, CDR1 is SQVTM and CDR2 is ANQGSEA. The CDR3 is made up of 12 amino acids. CDR3 protein: CSTSTGERGYTF. CDR3 DNA: TGCAGCACCTCGACAGGGGAACGTGGCTACACCTTC.

This sequence joins TRBV5-6 and TRBJ1-3, with a tentative D call TRBD1 (6 bases). With 2 bases removed from V and 5 bases from J, the gap between germline ends came to 11 bases. The CDR3 loop spans 14 amino acids. Germline V CDR1 and CDR2: SGHDT, YYEEEE. This CDR3 is CASSFPGQRNTIYF. The CDR3 nucleotides are TGTGCCAGCAGCTTTCCAGGACAGAGAAACACCATATATTTT.

The rearrangement links TRBV28 to TRBJ2-2, with D tentatively TRBD2 (5 bases). Germline V gene data show CDR1 as MDHEN and CDR2 as SYDVKM. The CDR3 runs to 12 residues. Trimming left V 8 bases short and J 2 bases short, with 6 bases between. CDR3 loop: CASRLNTGELFF. In DNA, the CDR3 is TGTGCCAGCCGACTAAACACCGGGGAGCTGTTTTTT.

The chain carries TRBV5-1 and TRBJ1-2; 8 nucleotides match TRBD1. The germline CDR1 and CDR2 sequences are SGHRS and YFSETQ. There are 16 residues in the CDR3. V trimming: 0 bases; J trimming: 4 bases; junction bases outside the gene matches: 8. Here the CDR3 reads CASSLEWTGSGYGYTF. CDR3 DNA sequence: TGCGCCAGCAGCTTGGAGTGGACAGGGAGCGGCTATGGCTACACCTTC.